This TCR beta chain appears in the sequencing data of a study of T cell responses to AZD1222 COVID-19 vaccine. The assay was immunoSEQ multiplex PCR, and TCRdb's table has in-frame clones only and misses some. The sample contains tens of thousands of clones, about 79% of which appear only once. Points on this clone: Its antigen is currently unknown.

Study results and limitations: Baseline serology detected seropositivity in only a handful of AZD1222 recipients. Donors in the cohort were predominantly white British and more often female, and clonal diversity was possibly underestimated. Across the whole spike, CD4 TCRs peaked at regions 160-218 and 743-854. Two doses of AZD1222 preceded a rise in Spike-specific TCR breadth and depth.

CDR1 SGHTS and CDR2 YDEGEE come from the germline V gene. Trimming took off 2 bases at V and 2 bases at J, with 13 bases between the two ends. CDR3 length equals 15 residues. The sequencing used peripheral blood, collected on day 0 of AZD1222 vaccination. The chain combines TRBV5-8 with TRBJ2-5, with TRBD1 as a possible D gene (6 bases). This TCR was recovered from an adult in good health. The CDR3 is CASSLEQGPQETQYF. CDR3 coding DNA: TGTGCCAGCAGCTTAGAGCAGGGGCCTCAAGAGACCCAGTACTTC.